This T cell receptor beta chain was identified during a study of T cell responses to AZD1222 COVID-19 vaccine. The ends lost 4 bases at V and 4 bases at J; junction bases unmatched: 5. The CDR3 runs 14 residues. In germline, CDR1 is SGHRS, CDR2 YFSETQ. A remark on this clone: Its antigen is unidentified.

Using immunoSEQ multiplex PCR, the repertoire was profiled, and TCRdb retains in-frame clones only, with some absent. The sample includes under 80,000 clones, about nine tenths of them seen just once. The study, taken as a whole, reports: The study found vaccine-associated CD4 TCRs spanning spike, dominant at 160-218 and 743-854.

This TCR derives from an adult in good health. The chain joins TRBV5-1 to TRBJ1-2; the match to TRBD1 covers 9 bases. Material: peripheral blood, obtained on day 0 of AZD1222 vaccination. CDR3 in amino acids: CASSPGQGGYGYTF. DNA of the CDR3: TGCGCCAGCAGCCCGGGACAGGGTGGCTATGGCTACACCTTC.